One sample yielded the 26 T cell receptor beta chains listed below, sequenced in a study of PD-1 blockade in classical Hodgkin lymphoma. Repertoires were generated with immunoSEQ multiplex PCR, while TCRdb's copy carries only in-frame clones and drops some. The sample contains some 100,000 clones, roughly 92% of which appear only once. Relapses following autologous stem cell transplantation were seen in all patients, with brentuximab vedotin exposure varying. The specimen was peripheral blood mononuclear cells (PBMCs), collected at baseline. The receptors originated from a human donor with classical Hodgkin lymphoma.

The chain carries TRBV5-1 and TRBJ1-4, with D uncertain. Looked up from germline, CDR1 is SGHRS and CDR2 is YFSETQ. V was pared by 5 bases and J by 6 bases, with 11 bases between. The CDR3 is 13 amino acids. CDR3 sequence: CASRTPWDEKLFF. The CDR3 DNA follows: TGCGCCAGCAGAACTCCGTGGGATGAAAAACTGTTTTTT. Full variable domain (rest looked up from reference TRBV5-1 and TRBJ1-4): KAGVTQTPRYLIKTRGQQVTLSCSPISGHRSVSWYQQTPGQGLQFLFEYFSETQRNKGNFPGRFSGRQFSNSRSEMNVSTLELGDSALYLCASRTPWDEKLFFGSGTQLSVL.

Written as DNA, the CDR3 is TGTGCCAGCAGCACCGGTGGCTCTGGGGCCAACGTCCTGACTTTC. Its protein is CASSTGGSGANVLTF. This rearrangement joins TRBV13 to TRBJ2-6; unclear D gene. The CDR3 has 15 residues. Trimming took 5 bases from V and 0 from J, leaving 8 bases between them. Looked up from germline, CDR1 is PRHDT and CDR2 is FYEKMQ (reference sequence).

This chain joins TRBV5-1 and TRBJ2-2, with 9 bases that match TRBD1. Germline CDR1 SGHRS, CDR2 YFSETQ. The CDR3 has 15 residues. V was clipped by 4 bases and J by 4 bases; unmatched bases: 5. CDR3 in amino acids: CASSAGTGTTGELFF. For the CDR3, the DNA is TGCGCCAGCAGCGCCGGGACAGGGACCACCGGGGAGCTGTTTTTT.

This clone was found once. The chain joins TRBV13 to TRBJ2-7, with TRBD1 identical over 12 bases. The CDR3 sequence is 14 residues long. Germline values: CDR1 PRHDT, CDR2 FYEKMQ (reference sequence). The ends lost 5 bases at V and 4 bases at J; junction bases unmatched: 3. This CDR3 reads CASSRGQGAYEQYF. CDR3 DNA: TGTGCCAGCAGCCGGGGACAGGGGGCATACGAGCAGTACTTC.

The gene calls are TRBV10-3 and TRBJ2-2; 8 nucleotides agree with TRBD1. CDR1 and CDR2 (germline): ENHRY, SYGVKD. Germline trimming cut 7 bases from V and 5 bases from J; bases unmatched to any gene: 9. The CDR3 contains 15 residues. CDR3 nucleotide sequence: TGTGCCATCACCCCCGGACAGGGCAGGACCGGGGAGCTGTTTTTT. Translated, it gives CAITPGQGRTGELFF.

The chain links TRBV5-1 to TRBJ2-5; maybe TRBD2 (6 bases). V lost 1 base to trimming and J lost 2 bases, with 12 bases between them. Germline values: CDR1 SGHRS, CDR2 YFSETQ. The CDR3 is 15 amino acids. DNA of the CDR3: TGCGCCAGCAGCTTGAATGGGAGGCTTCAAGAGACCCAGTACTTC. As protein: CASSLNGRLQETQYF.

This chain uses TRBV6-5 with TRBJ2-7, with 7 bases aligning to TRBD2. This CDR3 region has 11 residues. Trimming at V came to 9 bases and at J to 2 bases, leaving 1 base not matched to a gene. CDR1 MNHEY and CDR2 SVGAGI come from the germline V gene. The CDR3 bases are TGTGCCAGTACTAGCGCCTACGAGCAGTACTTC. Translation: CASTSAYEQYF.

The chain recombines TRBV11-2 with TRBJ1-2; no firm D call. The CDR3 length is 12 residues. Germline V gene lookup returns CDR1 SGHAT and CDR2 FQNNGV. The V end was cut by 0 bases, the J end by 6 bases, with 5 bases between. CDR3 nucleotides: TGTGCCAGCAGCTTAGAGGGTAATGGCTACACCTTC. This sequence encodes CASSLEGNGYTF.

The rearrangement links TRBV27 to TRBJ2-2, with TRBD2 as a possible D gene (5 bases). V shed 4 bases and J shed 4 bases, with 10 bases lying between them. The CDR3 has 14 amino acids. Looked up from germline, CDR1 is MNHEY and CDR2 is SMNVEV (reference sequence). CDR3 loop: CASSSGIGTGELFF. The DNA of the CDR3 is TGTGCCAGCAGTTCGGGAATAGGCACCGGGGAGCTGTTTTTT.

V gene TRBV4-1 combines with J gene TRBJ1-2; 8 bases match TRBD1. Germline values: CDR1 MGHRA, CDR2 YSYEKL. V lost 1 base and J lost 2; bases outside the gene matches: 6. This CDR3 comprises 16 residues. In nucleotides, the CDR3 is TGCGCCAGCAGCCAAGGCGACAGGGGACAAAACTATGGCTACACCTTC. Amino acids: CASSQGDRGQNYGYTF.

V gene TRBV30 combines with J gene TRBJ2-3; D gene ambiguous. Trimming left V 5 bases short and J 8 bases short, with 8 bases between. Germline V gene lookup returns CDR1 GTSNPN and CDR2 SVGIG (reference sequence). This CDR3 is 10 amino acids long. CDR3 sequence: CAWGLVTQYF. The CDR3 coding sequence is TGTGCCTGGGGCCTGGTTACGCAGTATTTT.

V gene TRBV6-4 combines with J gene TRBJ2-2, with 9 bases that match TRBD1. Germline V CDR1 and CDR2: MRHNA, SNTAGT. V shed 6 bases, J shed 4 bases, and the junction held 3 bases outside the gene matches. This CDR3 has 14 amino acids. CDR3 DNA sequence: TGTGCCAGCAGAGGACAGGGGATCACCGGGGAGCTGTTTTTT. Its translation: CASRGQGITGELFF.

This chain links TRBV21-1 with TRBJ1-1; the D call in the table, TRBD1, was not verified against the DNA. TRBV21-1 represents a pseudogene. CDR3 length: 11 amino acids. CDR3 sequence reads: CAGHRNTEAFF. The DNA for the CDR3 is TGTGCCGGCCACAGGAACACTGAAGCTTTCTTT.

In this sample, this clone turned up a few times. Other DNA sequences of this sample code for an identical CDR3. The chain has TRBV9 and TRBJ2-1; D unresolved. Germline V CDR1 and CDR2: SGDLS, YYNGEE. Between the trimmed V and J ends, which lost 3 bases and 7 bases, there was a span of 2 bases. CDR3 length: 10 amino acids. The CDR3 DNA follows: TGTGCCAGCAGCGGAAATGAGCAGTTCTTC. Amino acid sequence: CASSGNEQFF.

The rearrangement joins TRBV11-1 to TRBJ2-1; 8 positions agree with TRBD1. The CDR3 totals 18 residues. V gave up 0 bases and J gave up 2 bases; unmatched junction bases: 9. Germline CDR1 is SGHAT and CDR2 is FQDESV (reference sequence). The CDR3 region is CASSLAWSGGPPYNEQFF. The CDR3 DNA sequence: TGTGCCAGCAGCTTAGCCTGGTCAGGGGGCCCTCCCTACAATGAGCAGTTCTTC. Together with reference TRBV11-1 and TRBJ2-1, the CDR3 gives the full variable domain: EAEVAQSPRYKITEKSQAVAFWCDPISGHATLYWYRQILGQGPELLVQFQDESVVDDSQLPKDRFSAERLKGVDSTLKIQPAELGDSAMYLCASSLAWSGGPPYNEQFFGPGTRLTVL.

The CDR3 loop reads CASSARRDRGIHEQYF. CDR3 DNA: TGTGCCAGCAGTGCCCGCCGGGACAGGGGGATACACGAGCAGTACTTC. The V gene is TRBV2, the J gene TRBJ2-7, with 11 bases identical to TRBD1. V shed 4 bases, J shed 5 bases, and the junction held 10 bases outside the gene matches. Germline CDR1 and CDR2: SNHLY and FYNNEI. The CDR3 is 16 residues long.

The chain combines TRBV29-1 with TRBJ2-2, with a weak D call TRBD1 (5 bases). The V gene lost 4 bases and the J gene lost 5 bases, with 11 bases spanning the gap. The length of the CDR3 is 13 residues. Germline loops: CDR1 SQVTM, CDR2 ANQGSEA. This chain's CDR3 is CSVGGTGTGELFF. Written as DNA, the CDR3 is TGCAGCGTTGGAGGTACAGGTACCGGGGAGCTGTTTTTT.

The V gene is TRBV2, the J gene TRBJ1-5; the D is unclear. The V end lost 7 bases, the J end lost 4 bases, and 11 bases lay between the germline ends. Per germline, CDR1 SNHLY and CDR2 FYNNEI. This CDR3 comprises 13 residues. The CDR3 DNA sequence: TGTGCCAGCAATAGGCAGACGAATCAGCCCCAGCATTTT. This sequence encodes CASNRQTNQPQHF.

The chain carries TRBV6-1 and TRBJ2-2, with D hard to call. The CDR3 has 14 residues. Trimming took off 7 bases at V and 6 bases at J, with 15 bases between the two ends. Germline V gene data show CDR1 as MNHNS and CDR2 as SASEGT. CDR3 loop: CASNPMYSPGELFF. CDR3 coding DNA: TGTGCCAGCAATCCAATGTACAGCCCCGGGGAGCTGTTTTTT.

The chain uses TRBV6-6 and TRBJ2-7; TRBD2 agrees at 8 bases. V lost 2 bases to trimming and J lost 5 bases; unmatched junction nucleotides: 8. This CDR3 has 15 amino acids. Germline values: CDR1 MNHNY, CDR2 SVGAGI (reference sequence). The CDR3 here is CASSYRQREIHEQYF. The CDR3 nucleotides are TGTGCCAGCAGTTACCGCCAGCGGGAGATCCACGAGCAGTACTTC.

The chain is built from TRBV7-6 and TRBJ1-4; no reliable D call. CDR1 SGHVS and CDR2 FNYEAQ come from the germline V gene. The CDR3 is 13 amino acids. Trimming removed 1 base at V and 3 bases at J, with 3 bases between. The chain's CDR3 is CASSLGPNEKLFF. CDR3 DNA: TGTGCCAGCAGCTTAGGGCCTAATGAAAAACTGTTTTTT.

The DNA for the CDR3 is TGTGCCAGCAGTGATCCAGGGGGAAATCAGCCCCAGCATTTT. Translated, it gives CASSDPGGNQPQHF. The chain is built from TRBV6-1 and TRBJ1-5; 7 bases align to TRBD1. This CDR3 is built from 14 residues. V gave up 3 bases and J gave up 4 bases; unmatched junction bases: 3. Germline loops: CDR1 MNHNS, CDR2 SASEGT.

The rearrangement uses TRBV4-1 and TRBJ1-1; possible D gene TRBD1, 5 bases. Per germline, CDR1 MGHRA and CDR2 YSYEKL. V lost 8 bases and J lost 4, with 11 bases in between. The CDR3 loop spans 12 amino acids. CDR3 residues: CASGLGGTEAFF. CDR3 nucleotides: TGCGCCAGCGGGTTGGGGGGCACTGAAGCTTTCTTT.

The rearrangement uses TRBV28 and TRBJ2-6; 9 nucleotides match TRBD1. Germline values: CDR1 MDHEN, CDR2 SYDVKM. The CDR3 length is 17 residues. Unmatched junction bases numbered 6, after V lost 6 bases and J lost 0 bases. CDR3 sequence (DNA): TGTGCCAGCAGGCGACAGGGGGATAGCTCTGGGGCCAACGTCCTGACTTTC. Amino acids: CASRRQGDSSGANVLTF.

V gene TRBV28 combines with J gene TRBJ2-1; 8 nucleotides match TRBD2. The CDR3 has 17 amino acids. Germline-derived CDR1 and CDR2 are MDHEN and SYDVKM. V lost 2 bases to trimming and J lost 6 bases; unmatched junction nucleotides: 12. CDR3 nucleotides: TGTGCCAGCAGTTTAGCGGTACTAGCGGATTATGCCAATGAGCAGTTCTTC. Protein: CASSLAVLADYANEQFF.

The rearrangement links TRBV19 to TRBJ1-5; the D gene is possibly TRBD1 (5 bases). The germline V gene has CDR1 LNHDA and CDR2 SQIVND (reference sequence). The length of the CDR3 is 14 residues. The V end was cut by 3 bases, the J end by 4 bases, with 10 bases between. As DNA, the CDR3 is TGTGCCAGTAGTATTCACAGGCAAAATCAGCCCCAGCATTTT. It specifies CASSIHRQNQPQHF.